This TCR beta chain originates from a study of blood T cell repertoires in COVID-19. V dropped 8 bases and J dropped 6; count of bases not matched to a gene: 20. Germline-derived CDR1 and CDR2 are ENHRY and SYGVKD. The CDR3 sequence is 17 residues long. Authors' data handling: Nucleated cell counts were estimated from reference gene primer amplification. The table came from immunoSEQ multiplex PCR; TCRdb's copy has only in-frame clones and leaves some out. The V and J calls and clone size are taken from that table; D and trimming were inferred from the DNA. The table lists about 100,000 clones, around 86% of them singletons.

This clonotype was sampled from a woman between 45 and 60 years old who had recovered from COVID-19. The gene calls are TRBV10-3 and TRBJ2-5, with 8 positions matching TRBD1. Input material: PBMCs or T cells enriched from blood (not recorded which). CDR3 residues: CAISIGGAQGASQTQYF. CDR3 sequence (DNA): TGTGCCATCTCCATAGGGGGCGCCCAGGGGGCATCGCAGACCCAGTACTTC.